This TCR beta chain appears in the sequencing data of a study of T cell repertoires in cytomegalovirus infection. Study in general: Both CMV infection and a matching HLA type were indicated by public TCR beta signatures. Study-wide points: HLA-C-restricted CMV-specific TCR beta clonotypes prevailed in the ex vivo response. Adding up the frequency of public TCR beta families identified people who carried CMV plus the relevant HLA.

The CDR3 sequence is 15 residues long. V lost 1 base and J lost 5, with 14 bases in between. Germline CDR1 is SGHVS and CDR2 is FNYEAQ. TCRdb reanalysed the reads using MiXCR and keeps one entry per CDR3 protein. The data contain around 180,000 distinct CDR3 sequences, 28% of them seen just once; the ten biggest clones take up roughly 31%. This clonotype has at least ten counts. What it binds is not known. The specimen sequenced was PBMCs. The clonotype comes from a human donor in good health (CMV status not recorded). Some clones in this sample may be carry-over from other donors' samples. The genes are TRBV7-6 and TRBJ2-5; a weak D match, TRBD1 (6 bases). This CDR3 reads CASSLGAGEGETQYF. CDR3 DNA: TGTGCCAGCAGCTTAGGGGCAGGGGAAGGCGAGACCCAGTACTTC.